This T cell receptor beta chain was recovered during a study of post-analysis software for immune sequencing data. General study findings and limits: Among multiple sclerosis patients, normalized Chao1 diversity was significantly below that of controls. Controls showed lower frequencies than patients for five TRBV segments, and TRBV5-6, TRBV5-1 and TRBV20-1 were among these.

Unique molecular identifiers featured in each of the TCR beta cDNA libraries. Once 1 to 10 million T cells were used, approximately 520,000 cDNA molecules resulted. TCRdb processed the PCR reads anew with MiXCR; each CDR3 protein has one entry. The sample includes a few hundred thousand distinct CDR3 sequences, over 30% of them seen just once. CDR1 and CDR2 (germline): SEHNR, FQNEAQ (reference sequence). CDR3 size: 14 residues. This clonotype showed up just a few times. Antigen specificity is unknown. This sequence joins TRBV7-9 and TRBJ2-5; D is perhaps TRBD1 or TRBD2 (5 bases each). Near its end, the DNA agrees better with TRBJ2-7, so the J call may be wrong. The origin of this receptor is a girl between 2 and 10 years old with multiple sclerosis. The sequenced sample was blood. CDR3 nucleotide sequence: TGTGCCAGCGGAATCAGGGACGGCGCCCTCGAGCAGTACTTC. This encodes CASGIRDGALEQYF.